This record covers a single TCR beta chain. Its specificity is not known. Relative to the germline gene, one junction end is altered; a read error may explain this. The data derive from a study of T cells in Graves' hyperthyroidism and ophthalmopathy. Study-wide background: Peripheral blood was acquired at first diagnosis, ahead of any therapy whatsoever.

TCR beta CDR3 regions were amplified from RNA transcripts. HTBI primers drove first-round RT-PCR of the TCR CDR3. TCRdb used MiXCR to reprocess the multiplex PCR reads, holding one entry per CDR3 protein. The sample holds under 300,000 distinct CDR3 sequences, 13% to 15% seen once. The CDR3 totals 13 residues. CDR1 and CDR2 from the germline V gene are MNHEY and SMNVEV (reference sequence). Study-level points and caveats: In simple terms, a model built on 13 V-J features told ophthalmopathy apart from stable hyperthyroidism.

The V and J genes are TRBV27 and TRBJ2-7, with TRBD1 as a possible D gene (5 bases). The TCR comes from a woman in her forties or fifties with Graves' hyperthyroidism that later progressed to Graves' ophthalmopathy. Sequenced sample: blood. CDR3 protein: CASGLRQNYEQYF. CDR3 in DNA: TGTGCCAGCGGTTTGCGACAGAACTACGAGCAGTACTTC.